The sequence of this T cell receptor beta chain was determined in a study of PD-1 blockade in classical Hodgkin lymphoma (dated by TCRdb to 2018 to 2020). In the study overall: Nivolumab dosing was 3 mg/kg intravenously every 2 weeks, continuing until either disease progression or unacceptable toxicity. A peripheral blood immune signature of response to PD-1 blockade in classical Hodgkin lymphoma was defined using TCR beta sequencing and CyTOF. The investigation overall reported the following: Patients starting nivolumab less than 1 year after ASCT had lower diversity and were excluded from later analyses to avoid confounding by immune reconstitution. By C4D1, a significant rise was seen in CD4+ TCR diversity but not in CD8+ TCR diversity (p=0.0027 vs p=0.16), and the rise was most apparent among complete responders (p=0.02). The study was restricted to a single clinical trial cohort, and the causes of repertoire differences, possibly disease activity or prior therapy, were left undefined. Baseline TCR diversity was reported to be lower in newly diagnosed patients than in healthy donors, and even lower in relapsed/refractory patients. Baseline diversity similar to that of newly diagnosed patients was observed in trial patients achieving complete response, whereas significantly lower diversity was observed in partial responders and progressors.

V lost 1 base and J lost 5 bases; the stretch between them is 8 bases long. Taken from the germline V gene (reference sequence), the CDR1 and CDR2 loops are SEHNR and FQNEAQ. CDR3 length: 13 amino acids, cysteine to phenylalanine. The CDR3 DNA has 39 bases and is translated from base 1. The Qiagen DNeasy kit was used to extract genomic DNA from unsorted PBMCs and from the negatively selected CD4+ and CD8+ fractions. Using primers that anneal to V and J segments, immunoSEQ multiplex PCR amplified the TCR beta CDR3 regions. A synthetic immune receptor repertoire was used to minimize amplification bias, and any remaining bias was removed computationally after sequencing. The authors' pipeline ran thus. Custom Python scripts were used to quantify repertoire diversity as the Shannon entropy index. Unsorted, CD4+ and CD8+ repertoires were analyzed separately, except for combined analyses in which CD4+ and CD8+ sequences were merged in silico. Clonal expansion was defined as at least a 2-fold frequency increase after treatment relative to C1D1, with a pseudocount of 0.5 for undetected baseline clones. Clones with 0 or 1 copy at C1D1 were classified as singleton clones, and clones with 2 or more copies were classified as non-singleton clones. Clones expanded in unsorted samples were annotated as CD4+, CD8+ or unknown by matching protein sequences in sorted samples from the same patient. Wilcoxon tests on paired samples were used to test changes in diversity from C1D1 to C4D1. The table comes from immuneACCESS by way of TCRdb, which keeps in-frame sequences with V and J called. Part of the clones is missing from these tables; in studies checked, under half for an unresolved V gene and the rest for unknown reasons. V and J calls and clone size are copied from that table; D and trimming were computed from the DNA. This sample lists about 40,000 clones; around 87% were detected once. The leading ten clones occupy approximately 8.7% of the sample.

The time point label of this sample denotes: cycle 1 day 1 (C1D1), immediately before nivolumab initiation. All trial patients had relapsed after autologous stem cell transplantation, with cohorts A, B and C differing in prior brentuximab vedotin exposure. The trial cohort was composed of 56 patients with relapsed/refractory classical Hodgkin lymphoma, for whom complete response, partial response or progressive disease was recorded as best overall response. Single-agent nivolumab was administered to trial patients in the multi-cohort phase II CheckMate 205 trial. An independent review committee assessed best overall response using the 2007 International Working Group response criteria. Trial PBMCs were collected immediately before nivolumab initiation (C1D1) and during therapy at cycle 2 day 1 and cycle 4 day 1. Peripheral blood was collected in 8 mL Vacutainer Cell Preparation Tubes, from which PBMCs were isolated by centrifugation and then cryopreserved.

Of note for this clone: No antigen is known for it. Per-base quality was not reported, and no clone a single base away is much larger than it.

The specimen comprised peripheral blood mononuclear cells (PBMCs), sampled at baseline. The chain uses TRBV7-9 and TRBJ1-2; the D gene is unclear. The source is a human donor with classical Hodgkin lymphoma. The nucleotides are TGTGCCAGCAGCTTAGAGGCGTCTTATGGCTACACCTTC. Protein translation: CASSLEASYGYTF.